What follows are 19 T cell receptor beta chains derived from one specimen sequenced in a study of beta chain features in type 1 diabetes. What was sequenced were expressed TCRB transcripts, since all of the isolated RNA had been reverse transcribed. Clones were sequenced by immunoSEQ multiplex PCR, and TCRdb holds only the in-frame ones, with some missing. Among over 600,000 clones listed, roughly an eighth were seen once. General observations from the study: A moderate, significant TCRB CDR3 shortening appeared in type 1 diabetes across four CD4+ subsets.

These TCRs' antigens remain unknown. Material: naive CD4+ T cells from blood. These receptors came from a man aged 30 to 39 with type 1 diabetes.

This clone was seen more than once but under ten times. The CDR3 DNA follows: TGTGCCAGTAGTAAGACAACAGATACGCAGTATTTT. Protein sequence: CASSKTTDTQYF. The rearrangement joins TRBV19 to TRBJ2-3; D not certain. From germline, CDR1 is LNHDA and CDR2 SQIVND (reference sequence). The CDR3 is 12 amino acids. V was trimmed by 4 bases and J by 3 bases, leaving 5 bases between them.

This clone came up a few times. This chain connects TRBV9 to TRBJ2-7, with D tentatively TRBD1 (6 bases). The CDR3 has 14 amino acids. The germline V and J ends were trimmed by 0 bases and 6 bases, with 13 bases remaining between them. The germline V gene has CDR1 SGDLS and CDR2 YYNGEE. The CDR3 is CASSVGSRGFEQYF. The CDR3, as DNA: TGTGCCAGCAGCGTAGGGAGCAGGGGATTCGAGCAGTACTTC.

The V and J genes are TRBV18 and TRBJ1-3; a possible D gene is TRBD1 (5 bases). The V gene lost 3 bases and the J gene lost 0 bases, with 12 bases spanning the gap. The germline gives CDR1 KGHSH, CDR2 LQKENI. The CDR3 is 16 amino acids. DNA of the CDR3: TGTGCCAGCTCACCGGACGAGGGGCCCTCTGGAAACACCATATATTTT. It encodes CASSPDEGPSGNTIYF.

The rearrangement links TRBV4-2 to TRBJ2-3; 15 positions agree with TRBD2. V was clipped by 4 bases and J by 4 bases; unmatched bases: 9. Germline values: CDR1 LGHNA, CDR2 YNFKEQ. This CDR3 contains 18 residues. This CDR3 is CASSLWTSGGARADTQYF. The CDR3 DNA reads TGTGCCAGCAGCCTCTGGACTAGCGGGGGGGCCAGAGCAGATACGCAGTATTTT.

The rearrangement links TRBV7-9 to TRBJ2-3, with D maybe TRBD1 (5 bases). Looked up from germline, CDR1 is SEHNR and CDR2 is FQNEAQ (reference sequence). Trimming shortened V by 5 bases and J by 4 bases, and 22 bases separated the two germline ends. The CDR3 extends over 17 amino acids. The CDR3 here is CASSPAWGQGFADTQYF. The CDR3 coding sequence is TGTGCCAGCAGCCCAGCTTGGGGTCAGGGATTTGCAGATACGCAGTATTTT.

This clone was found a few times. The V call is TRBV29-1, the J call TRBJ1-2; the D gene is possibly TRBD1 (6 bases). Germline V gene data show CDR1 as SQVTM and CDR2 as ANQGSEA. The length of the CDR3 is 14 residues. V dropped 0 bases and J dropped 4 bases, with 12 bases sitting between them. The chain's CDR3 is CSVEDQGWGYGYTF. CDR3 nucleotides: TGCAGCGTTGAAGATCAGGGGTGGGGCTATGGCTACACCTTC. Combining the CDR3 with reference TRBV29-1 and TRBJ1-2 gives the whole variable domain SAVISQKPSRDICQRGTSLTIQCQVDSQVTMMFWYRQQPGQSLTLIATANQGSEATYESGFVIDKFPISRPNLTFSTLTVSNMSPEDSSIYLCSVEDQGWGYGYTFGSGTRLTVV.

This clone was picked up a small number of times. The chain recombines TRBV7-9 with TRBJ1-3; TRBD1 is a possible D gene (6 bases). The length of the CDR3 is 14 residues. The V gene's germline CDR1 is SEHNR and CDR2 FQNEAQ (reference sequence). The V end was cut by 3 bases, the J end by 4 bases, with 10 bases between. CDR3 coding DNA: TGTGCCAGCAGCTTCGAACAGGGAGGAAACACCATATATTTT. Translating it yields CASSFEQGGNTIYF.

Concerning this clone itself: At the DNA level, this CDR3 is encoded by other sequences in the same sample as well. The chain couples TRBV29-1 to TRBJ1-5; D is unresolved. With 4 bases removed from V and 3 bases from J, the gap between germline ends came to 7 bases. The CDR3 runs 12 residues. Germline CDR1 is SQVTM and CDR2 is ANQGSEA. CDR3 in DNA: TGCAGCGTTGCGGGCACCAATCAGCCCCAGCATTTT. Translation: CSVAGTNQPQHF.

This clone showed up just a few times. The CDR3 is CASSYTGTVNTEAFF. CDR3 sequence (DNA): TGTGCCAGCAGTTACACCGGGACAGTTAACACTGAAGCTTTCTTT. This chain uses TRBV6-5 with TRBJ1-1, with 7 bases identical to TRBD1. Per germline, CDR1 MNHEY and CDR2 SVGAGI. The CDR3 totals 15 residues. With V trimmed by 2 bases and J by 2 bases, 5 bases remained unmatched.

As concerns this clone: The sample has other DNA sequences that encode this CDR3 too. This chain joins TRBV7-8 and TRBJ1-1; D not resolved. Germline values: CDR1 SGHVS, CDR2 FQNEAQ. This CDR3 is built from 13 residues. V lost 5 bases and J 1 base, leaving 8 bases between the germline ends. CDR3 sequence reads: CASSATRNTEAFF. CDR3 nucleotide sequence: TGTGCCAGCAGCGCAACTAGGAACACTGAAGCTTTCTTT.

The table lists this clone with a count of one. The chain uses TRBV28 and TRBJ2-7; tentative D call: TRBD2 (7 bases). V was pared by 4 bases and J by 7 bases, with 20 bases between. CDR3 length: 15 residues. The germline CDR1 and CDR2 sequences are MDHEN and SYDVKM. The CDR3, as DNA: TGTGCCAGCAGTTCCGGGGCGGGGGCGCTTGAAGAGCAGTACTTC. It is translated as CASSSGAGALEEQYF.

The sample holds a few counts of this clone. This chain joins TRBV29-1 and TRBJ1-5; the match to TRBD1 covers 8 bases. The length of the CDR3 is 13 residues. Germline CDR1 is SQVTM and CDR2 is ANQGSEA. V lost 5 bases, J lost 7 bases, and 7 bases stayed unmatched. In nucleotides, the CDR3 is TGCAGCGTTCAGGGACAGGAAGGCCAGCCCCAGCATTTT. Translating it yields CSVQGQEGQPQHF.

The chain links TRBV5-1 to TRBJ2-7; 11 nucleotides agree with TRBD1. Unmatched junction bases numbered 3, after V lost 0 bases and J lost 1 base. This CDR3 contains 16 residues. Germline-derived CDR1 and CDR2 are SGHRS and YFSETQ. The chain's CDR3 is CASSLAGQGVSYEQYF. In DNA form, the CDR3 reads TGCGCCAGCAGCTTGGCGGGACAGGGGGTGTCCTACGAGCAGTACTTC.

This clone was detected a few times. Sequence at one end of the junction differs from germline and may be a read error. The genes are TRBV9 and TRBJ2-5; 11 nucleotides align to TRBD1. The germline CDR1 and CDR2 sequences are SGDLS and YYNGEE. The CDR3 sequence is 13 residues long. The CDR3 reads CASSVVEGQGVNF. CDR3 coding DNA: TGTGCCAGCAGCGTAGTGGAGGGACAGGGGGTGAACTTC.

This clone was counted between two and nine times. This chain joins TRBV2 and TRBJ2-5; TRBD1 might be the D (5 bases). The CDR3 runs 14 residues. Germline lookup yields CDR1 SNHLY and CDR2 FYNNEI. V was clipped by 7 bases and J by 5 bases, with 17 bases between them. CDR3 sequence reads: CASTRQTTRETQYF. DNA of the CDR3: TGTGCCAGCACCAGACAGACGACCCGGGAGACCCAGTACTTC.

As DNA, the CDR3 is TGTGCCAGCAGGCTAGGGTATTCCACAGATACGCAGTATTTT. This sequence encodes CASRLGYSTDTQYF. The gene calls are TRBV11-2 and TRBJ2-3; no reliable D call. Trimming shortened V by 6 bases and J by 2 bases, and 12 bases separated the two germline ends. CDR1 and CDR2 from the germline V gene are SGHAT and FQNNGV. This CDR3 contains 14 residues.

This clone was counted between two and nine times. The chain recombines TRBV4-2 with TRBJ1-5; a weak D match, TRBD1 (6 bases). Germline V CDR1 and CDR2: LGHNA, YNFKEQ. V was clipped by 4 bases and J by 4 bases, with 17 bases between them. The CDR3 runs 16 residues. CDR3 protein: CASSPEVGGANQPQHF. CDR3 nucleotide sequence: TGTGCCAGCAGCCCAGAGGTCGGGGGCGCAAATCAGCCCCAGCATTTT.

This clone appeared a few times. The rearrangement uses TRBV20-1 and TRBJ2-7; D uncertain. Trimming took off 1 base at V and 10 bases at J, with 8 bases between the two ends. The CDR3 sequence is 10 residues long. Looked up from germline, CDR1 is DFQATT and CDR2 is SNEGSKA (reference sequence). CDR3 sequence: CSARARRQYF. The CDR3 DNA reads as TGCAGTGCTAGAGCGCGGAGACAGTACTTC.

This clone was seen a few times. This chain joins TRBV7-9 and TRBJ2-7; 8 bases match TRBD1. The CDR3 has 15 residues. Germline assignment: CDR1 SEHNR and CDR2 FQNEAQ (reference sequence). Trimming cost V 3 bases and J 2 bases; bases outside gene matches: 6. CDR3 nucleotide sequence: TGTGCCAGCAGCTTCCAGGGGGCCGGGGCCTACGAGCAGTACTTC. Its translation is CASSFQGAGAYEQYF.